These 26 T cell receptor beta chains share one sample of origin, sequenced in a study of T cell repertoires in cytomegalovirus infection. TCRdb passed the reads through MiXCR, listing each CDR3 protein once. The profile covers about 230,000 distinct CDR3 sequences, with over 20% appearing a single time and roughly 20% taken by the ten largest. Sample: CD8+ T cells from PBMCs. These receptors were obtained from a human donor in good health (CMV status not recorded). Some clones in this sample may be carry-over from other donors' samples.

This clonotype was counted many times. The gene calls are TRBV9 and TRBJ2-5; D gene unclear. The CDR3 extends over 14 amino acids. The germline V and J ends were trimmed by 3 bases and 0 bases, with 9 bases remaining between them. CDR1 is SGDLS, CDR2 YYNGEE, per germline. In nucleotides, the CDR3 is TGTGCCAGCAGCGCTGTTCACTACCAAGAGACCCAGTACTTC. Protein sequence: CASSAVHYQETQYF.

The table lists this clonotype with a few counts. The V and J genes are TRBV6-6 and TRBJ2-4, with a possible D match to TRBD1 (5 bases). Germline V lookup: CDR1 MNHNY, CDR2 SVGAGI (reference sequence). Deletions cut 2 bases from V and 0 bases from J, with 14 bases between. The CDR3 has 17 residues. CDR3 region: CASSYADSNIAKNIQYF. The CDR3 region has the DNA TGTGCCAGCAGTTACGCTGACAGCAATATAGCCAAAAACATTCAGTACTTC.

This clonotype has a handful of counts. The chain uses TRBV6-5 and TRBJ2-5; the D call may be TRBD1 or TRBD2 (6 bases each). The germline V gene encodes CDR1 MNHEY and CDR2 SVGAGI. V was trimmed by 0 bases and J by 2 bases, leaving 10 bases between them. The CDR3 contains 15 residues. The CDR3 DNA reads TGTGCCAGCAGTTACTCGACGGGGGCTCAAGAGACCCAGTACTTC. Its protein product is CASSYSTGAQETQYF.

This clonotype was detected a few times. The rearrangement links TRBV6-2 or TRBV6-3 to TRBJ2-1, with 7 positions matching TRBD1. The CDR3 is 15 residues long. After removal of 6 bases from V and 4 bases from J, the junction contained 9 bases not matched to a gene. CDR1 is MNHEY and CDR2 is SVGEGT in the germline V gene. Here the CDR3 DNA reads TGTGCCAGCAGCAGGGACAGCCGAACTTACAATGAGCAGTTCTTC. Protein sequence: CASSRDSRTYNEQFF.

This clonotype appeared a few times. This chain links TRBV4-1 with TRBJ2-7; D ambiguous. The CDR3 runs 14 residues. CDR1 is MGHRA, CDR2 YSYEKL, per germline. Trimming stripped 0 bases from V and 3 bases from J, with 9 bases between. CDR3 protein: CASSQDDRGYEQYF. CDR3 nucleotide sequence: TGCGCCAGCAGCCAAGATGACCGCGGCTACGAGCAGTACTTC.

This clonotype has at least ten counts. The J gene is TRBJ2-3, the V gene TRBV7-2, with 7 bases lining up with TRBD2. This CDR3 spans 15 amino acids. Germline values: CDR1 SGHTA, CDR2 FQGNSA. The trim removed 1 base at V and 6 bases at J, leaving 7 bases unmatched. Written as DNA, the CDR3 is TGTGCCAGCAGCTTAGGCGGCGGGGGAATGGATACGCAGTATTTT. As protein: CASSLGGGGMDTQYF. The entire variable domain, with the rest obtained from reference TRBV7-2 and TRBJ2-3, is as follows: GAGVSQSPSNKVTEKGKDVELRCDPISGHTALYWYRQSLGQGLEFLIYFQGNSAPDKSGLPSDRFSAERTGGSVSTLTIQRTQQEDSAVYLCASSLGGGGMDTQYFGPGTRLTVL.

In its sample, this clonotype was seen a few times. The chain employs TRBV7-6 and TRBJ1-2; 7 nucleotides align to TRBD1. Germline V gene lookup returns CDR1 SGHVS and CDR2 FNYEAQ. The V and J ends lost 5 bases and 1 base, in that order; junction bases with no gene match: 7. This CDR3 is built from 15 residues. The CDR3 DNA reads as TGTGCCAGCAGCCTCCTGACAGGGAATAACTATGGCTACACCTTC. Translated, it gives CASSLLTGNNYGYTF.

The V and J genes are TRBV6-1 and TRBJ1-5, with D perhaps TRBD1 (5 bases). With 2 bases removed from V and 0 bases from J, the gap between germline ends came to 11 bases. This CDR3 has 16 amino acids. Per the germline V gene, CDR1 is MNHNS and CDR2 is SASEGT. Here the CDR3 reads CASSELGQFSNQPQHF. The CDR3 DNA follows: TGTGCCAGCAGTGAACTGGGGCAGTTTAGCAATCAGCCCCAGCATTTT.

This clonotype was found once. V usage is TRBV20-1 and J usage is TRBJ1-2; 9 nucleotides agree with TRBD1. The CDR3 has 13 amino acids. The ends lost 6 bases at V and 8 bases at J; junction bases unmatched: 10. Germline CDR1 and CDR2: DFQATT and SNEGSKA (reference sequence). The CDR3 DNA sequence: TGCAGTGCCCCGGGACAGGGAAGTCCCGGCTACACCTTC. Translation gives CSAPGQGSPGYTF.

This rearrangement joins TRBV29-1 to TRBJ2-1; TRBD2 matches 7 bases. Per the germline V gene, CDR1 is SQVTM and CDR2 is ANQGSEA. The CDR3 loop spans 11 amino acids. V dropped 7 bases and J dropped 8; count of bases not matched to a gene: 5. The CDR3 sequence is CSAPGGHEQFF. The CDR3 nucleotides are TGCAGCGCCCCGGGGGGTCATGAGCAGTTCTTC.

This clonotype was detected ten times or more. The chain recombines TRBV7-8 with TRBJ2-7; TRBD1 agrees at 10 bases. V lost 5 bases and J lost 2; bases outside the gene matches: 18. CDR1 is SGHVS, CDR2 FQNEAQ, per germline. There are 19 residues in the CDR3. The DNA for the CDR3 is TGTGCCAGCAGCGTCAGTCGGGGGGGACAGGGGACTATAACCTACGAGCAGTACTTC. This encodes CASSVSRGGQGTITYEQYF.

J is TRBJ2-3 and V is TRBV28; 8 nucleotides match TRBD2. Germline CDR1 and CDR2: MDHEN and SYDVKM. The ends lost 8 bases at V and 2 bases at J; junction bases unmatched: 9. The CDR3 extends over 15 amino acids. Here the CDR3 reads CASGESGGHTDTQYF. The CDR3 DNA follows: TGTGCCAGCGGCGAGAGCGGGGGACACACAGATACGCAGTATTTT.

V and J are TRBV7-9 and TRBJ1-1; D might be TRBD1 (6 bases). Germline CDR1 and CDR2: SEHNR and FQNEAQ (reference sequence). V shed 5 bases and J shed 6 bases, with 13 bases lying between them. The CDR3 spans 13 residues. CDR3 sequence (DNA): TGTGCCAGCAGCCTACAGGGACCCTCTGAAGCTTTCTTT. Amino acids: CASSLQGPSEAFF.

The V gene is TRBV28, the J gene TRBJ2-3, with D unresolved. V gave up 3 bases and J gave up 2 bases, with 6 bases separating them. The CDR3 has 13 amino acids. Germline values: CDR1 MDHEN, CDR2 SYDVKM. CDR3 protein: CASSFPHTDTQYF. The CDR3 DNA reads TGTGCCAGCAGTTTCCCTCACACAGATACGCAGTATTTT.

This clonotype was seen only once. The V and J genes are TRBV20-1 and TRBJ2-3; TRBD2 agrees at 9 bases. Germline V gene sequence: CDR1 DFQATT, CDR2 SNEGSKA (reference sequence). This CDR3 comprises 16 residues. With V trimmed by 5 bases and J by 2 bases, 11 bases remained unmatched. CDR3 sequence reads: CSAFPFAGGNTDTQYF. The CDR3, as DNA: TGCAGTGCTTTCCCCTTTGCGGGGGGGAACACAGATACGCAGTATTTT.

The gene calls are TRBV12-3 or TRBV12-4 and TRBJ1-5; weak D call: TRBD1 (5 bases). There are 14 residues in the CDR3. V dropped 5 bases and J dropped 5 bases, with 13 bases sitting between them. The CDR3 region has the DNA TGTGCCAGCAGTCCCGCGGAGGGGTATCAGCCCCAGCATTTT. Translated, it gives CASSPAEGYQPQHF.

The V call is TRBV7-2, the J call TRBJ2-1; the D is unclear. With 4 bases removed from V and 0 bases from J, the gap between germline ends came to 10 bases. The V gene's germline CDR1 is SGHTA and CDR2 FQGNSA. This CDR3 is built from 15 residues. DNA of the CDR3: TGTGCCAGCAGCTCGTTGACGAGCTCCTACAATGAGCAGTTCTTC. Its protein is CASSSLTSSYNEQFF.

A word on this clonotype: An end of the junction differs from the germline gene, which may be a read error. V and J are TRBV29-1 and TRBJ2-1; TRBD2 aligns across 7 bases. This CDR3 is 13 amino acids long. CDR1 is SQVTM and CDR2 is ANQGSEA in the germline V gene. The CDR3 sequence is CAVGGGEYNEQFF. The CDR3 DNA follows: TGTGCGGTCGGTGGGGGGGAGTACAATGAGCAGTTCTTC.

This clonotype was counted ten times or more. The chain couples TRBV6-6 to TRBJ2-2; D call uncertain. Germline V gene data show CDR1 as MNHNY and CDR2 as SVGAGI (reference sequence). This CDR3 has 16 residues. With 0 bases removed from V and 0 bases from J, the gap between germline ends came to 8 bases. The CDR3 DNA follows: TGTGCCAGCAGTTACTCTCAGGCTTCGAACACCGGGGAGCTGTTTTTT. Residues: CASSYSQASNTGELFF.

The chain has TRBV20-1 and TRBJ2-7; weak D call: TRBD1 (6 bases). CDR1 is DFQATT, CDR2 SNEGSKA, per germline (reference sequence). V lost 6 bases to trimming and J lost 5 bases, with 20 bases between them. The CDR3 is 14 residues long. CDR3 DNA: TGCAGTGCAAAGGGGGTTACAGGGATCCACGAGCAGTACTTC. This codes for CSAKGVTGIHEQYF.

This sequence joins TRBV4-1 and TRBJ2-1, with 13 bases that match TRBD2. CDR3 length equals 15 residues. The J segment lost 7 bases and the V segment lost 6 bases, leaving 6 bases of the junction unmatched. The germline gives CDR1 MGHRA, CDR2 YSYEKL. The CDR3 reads CASRSGTSGENEQFF. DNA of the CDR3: TGCGCCAGCAGATCCGGGACTAGCGGGGAAAATGAGCAGTTCTTC.

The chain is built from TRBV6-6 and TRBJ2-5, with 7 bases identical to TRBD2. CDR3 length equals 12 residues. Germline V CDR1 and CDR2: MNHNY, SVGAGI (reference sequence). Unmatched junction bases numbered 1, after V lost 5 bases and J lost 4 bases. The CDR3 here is CASSIAGETQYF. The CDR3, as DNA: TGTGCCAGCAGTATAGCGGGAGAGACCCAGTACTTC.

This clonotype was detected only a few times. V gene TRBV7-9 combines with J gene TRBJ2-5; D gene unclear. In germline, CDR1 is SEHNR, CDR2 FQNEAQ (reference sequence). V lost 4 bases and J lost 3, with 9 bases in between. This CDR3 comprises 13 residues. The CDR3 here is CASSSDLKETQYF. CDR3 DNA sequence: TGTGCCAGCAGCTCCGACTTAAAAGAGACCCAGTACTTC. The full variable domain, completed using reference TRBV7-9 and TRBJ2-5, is DTGVSQNPRHKITKRGQNVTFRCDPISEHNRLYWYRQTLGQGPEFLTYFQNEAQLEKSRLLSDRFSAERPKGSFSTLEIQRTEQGDSAMYLCASSSDLKETQYFGPGTRLLVL.

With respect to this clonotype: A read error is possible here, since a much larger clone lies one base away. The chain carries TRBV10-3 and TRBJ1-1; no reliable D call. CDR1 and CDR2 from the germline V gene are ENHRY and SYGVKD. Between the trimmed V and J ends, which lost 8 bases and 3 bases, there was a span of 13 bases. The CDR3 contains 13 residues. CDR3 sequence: CAIWGGGDTEAFF. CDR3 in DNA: TGTGCCATCTGGGGAGGCGGGGACACTGAAGCTTTCTTT.

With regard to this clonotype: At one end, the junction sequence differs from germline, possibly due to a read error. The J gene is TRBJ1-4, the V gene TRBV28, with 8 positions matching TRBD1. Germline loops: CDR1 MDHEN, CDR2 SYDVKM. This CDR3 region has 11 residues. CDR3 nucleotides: TGTGCCAGCAGTTCACAGGGGGGTTGGGTTTTT. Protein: CASSSQGGWVF.

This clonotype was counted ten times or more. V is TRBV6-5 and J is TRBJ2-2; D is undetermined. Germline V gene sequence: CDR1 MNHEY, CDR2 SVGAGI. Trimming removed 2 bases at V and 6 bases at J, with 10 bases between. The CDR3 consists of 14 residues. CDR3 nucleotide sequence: TGTGCCAGCAGTTACGGCTATCCCCCCGGGGAGCTGTTTTTT. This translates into CASSYGYPPGELFF.